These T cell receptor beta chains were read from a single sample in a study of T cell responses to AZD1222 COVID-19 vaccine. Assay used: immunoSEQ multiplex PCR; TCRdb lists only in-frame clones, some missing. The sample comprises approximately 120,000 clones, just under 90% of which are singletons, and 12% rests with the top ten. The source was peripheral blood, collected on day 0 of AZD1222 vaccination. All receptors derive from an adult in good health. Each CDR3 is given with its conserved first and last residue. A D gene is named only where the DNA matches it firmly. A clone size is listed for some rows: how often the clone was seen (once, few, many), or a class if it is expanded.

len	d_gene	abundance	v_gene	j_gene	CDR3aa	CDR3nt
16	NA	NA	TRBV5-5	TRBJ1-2	CASSSQWGAVGYGYTF	TGTGCCAGCAGCTCCCAATGGGGGGCCGTGGGGTATGGCTACACCTTC
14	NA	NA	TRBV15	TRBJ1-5	CATSREGGLQPQHF	TGTGCCACCAGCAGAGAAGGGGGGCTTCAGCCCCAGCATTTT
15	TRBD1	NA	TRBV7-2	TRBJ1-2	CASSLVQGALDGYTF	TGTGCCAGCAGCTTAGTACAGGGGGCCTTAGATGGCTACACCTTC
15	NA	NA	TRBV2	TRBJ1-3	CASSEVGPPGNTIYF	TGTGCCAGCAGTGAAGTAGGGCCCCCAGGAAACACCATATATTTT
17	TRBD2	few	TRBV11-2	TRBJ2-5	CASSSPAGALGWETQYF	TGTGCCAGCAGCTCGCCAGCGGGGGCCTTGGGATGGGAGACCCAGTACTTC
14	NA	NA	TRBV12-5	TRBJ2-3	CASGQDVAGDTQYF	TGTGCTAGTGGTCAGGACGTGGCTGGAGATACGCAGTATTTT
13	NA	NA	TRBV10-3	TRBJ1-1	CAISGQVNTEAFF	TGTGCCATCAGCGGACAAGTGAACACTGAAGCTTTCTTT
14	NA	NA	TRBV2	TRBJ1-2	CASRKYRANYGYTF	TGTGCCAGCAGAAAATACAGGGCTAACTATGGCTACACCTTC
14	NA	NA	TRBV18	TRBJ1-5	CASSAYREGQPQHF	TGTGCCAGCTCAGCCTACCGTGAGGGCCAGCCCCAGCATTTT
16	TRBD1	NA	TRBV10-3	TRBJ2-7	CAIRRSDRAGSYEQYF	TGTGCCATCAGGAGATCGGACAGGGCTGGCTCCTACGAGCAGTACTTC
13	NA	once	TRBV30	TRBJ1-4	CAWSGGSNEKLFF	TGTGCCTGGAGTGGGGGATCCAATGAAAAACTGTTTTTT